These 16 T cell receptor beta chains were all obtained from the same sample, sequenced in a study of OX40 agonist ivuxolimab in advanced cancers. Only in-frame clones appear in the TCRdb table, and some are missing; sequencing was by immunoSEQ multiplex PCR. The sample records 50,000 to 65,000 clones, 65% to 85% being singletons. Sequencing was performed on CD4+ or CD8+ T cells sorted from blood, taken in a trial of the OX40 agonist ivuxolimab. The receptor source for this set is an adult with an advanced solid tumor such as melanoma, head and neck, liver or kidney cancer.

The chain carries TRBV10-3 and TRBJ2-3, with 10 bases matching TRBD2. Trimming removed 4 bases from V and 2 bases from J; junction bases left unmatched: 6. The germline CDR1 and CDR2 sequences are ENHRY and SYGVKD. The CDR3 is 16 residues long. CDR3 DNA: TGTGCCATCAGTGCGGGACTAGCGCAAAACACAGATACGCAGTATTTT. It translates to CAISAGLAQNTDTQYF.

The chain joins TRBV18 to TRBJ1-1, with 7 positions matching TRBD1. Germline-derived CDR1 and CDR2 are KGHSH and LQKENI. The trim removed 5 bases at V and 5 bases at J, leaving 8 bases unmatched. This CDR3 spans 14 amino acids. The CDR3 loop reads CASSDEQGRTEAFF. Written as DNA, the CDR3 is TGTGCCAGCTCAGATGAACAGGGGCGAACTGAAGCTTTCTTT.

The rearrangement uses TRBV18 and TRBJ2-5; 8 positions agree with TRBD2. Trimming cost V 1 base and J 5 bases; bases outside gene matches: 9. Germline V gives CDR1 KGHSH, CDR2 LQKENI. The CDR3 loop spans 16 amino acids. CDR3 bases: TGTGCCAGCTCACCACGGTTGCGGGGGGCCGGTGAGACCCAGTACTTC. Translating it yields CASSPRLRGAGETQYF.

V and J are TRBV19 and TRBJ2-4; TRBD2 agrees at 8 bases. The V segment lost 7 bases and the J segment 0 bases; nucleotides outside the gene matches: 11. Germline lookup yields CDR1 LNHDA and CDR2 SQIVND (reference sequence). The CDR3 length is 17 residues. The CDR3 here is CASTPSGGKGAKNIQYF. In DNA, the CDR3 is TGTGCCAGTACCCCATCGGGGGGGAAAGGAGCCAAAAACATTCAGTACTTC.

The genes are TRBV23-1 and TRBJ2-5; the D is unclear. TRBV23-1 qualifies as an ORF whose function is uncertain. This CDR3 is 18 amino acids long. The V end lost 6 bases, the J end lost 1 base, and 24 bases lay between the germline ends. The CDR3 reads CASSPRSRAILPQETQYF. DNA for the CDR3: TGCGCCAGCAGCCCACGATCTAGGGCCATCCTCCCCCAAGAGACCCAGTACTTC.

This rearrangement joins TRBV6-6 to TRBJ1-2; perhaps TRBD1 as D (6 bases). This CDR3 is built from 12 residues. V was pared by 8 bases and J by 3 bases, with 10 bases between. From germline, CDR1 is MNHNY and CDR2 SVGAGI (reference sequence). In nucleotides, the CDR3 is TGTGCCAGCCACAGGGTTGACTATGGCTACACCTTC. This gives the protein CASHRVDYGYTF.

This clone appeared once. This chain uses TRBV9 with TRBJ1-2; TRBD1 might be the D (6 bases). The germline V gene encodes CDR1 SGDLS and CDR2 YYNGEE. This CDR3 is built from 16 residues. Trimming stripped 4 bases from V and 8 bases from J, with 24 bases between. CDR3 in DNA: TGTGCCAGCAGCCCCCAACCTGGACAGTTAGGTAAAGGCTACACCTTC. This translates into CASSPQPGQLGKGYTF.

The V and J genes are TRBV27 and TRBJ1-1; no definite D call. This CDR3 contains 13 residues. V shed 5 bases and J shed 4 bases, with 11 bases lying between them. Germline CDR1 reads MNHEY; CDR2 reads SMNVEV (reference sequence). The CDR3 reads CASSDLLGTEAFF. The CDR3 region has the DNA TGTGCCAGCAGTGATCTACTGGGCACTGAAGCTTTCTTT.

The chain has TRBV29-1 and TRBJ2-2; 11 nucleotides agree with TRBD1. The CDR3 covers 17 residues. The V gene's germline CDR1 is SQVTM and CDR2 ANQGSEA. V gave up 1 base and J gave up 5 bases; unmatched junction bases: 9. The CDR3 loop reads CSVEGVIGTGGTGELFF. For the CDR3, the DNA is TGCAGCGTTGAAGGGGTAATCGGGACAGGGGGAACCGGGGAGCTGTTTTTT.

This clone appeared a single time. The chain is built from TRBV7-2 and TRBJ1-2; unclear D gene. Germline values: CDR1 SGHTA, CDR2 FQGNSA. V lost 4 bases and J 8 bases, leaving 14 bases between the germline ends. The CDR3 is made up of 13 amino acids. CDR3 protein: CASSSGIGRGYTF. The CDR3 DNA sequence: TGTGCCAGCAGCTCCGGGATCGGTAGGGGCTACACCTTC.

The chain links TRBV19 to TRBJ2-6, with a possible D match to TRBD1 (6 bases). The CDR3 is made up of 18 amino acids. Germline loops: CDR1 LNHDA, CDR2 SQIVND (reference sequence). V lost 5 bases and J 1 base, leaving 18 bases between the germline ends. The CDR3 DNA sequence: TGTGCCAGTAGTCCACAGGGTATTCATTTATCTGGGGCCAACGTCCTGACTTTC. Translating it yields CASSPQGIHLSGANVLTF. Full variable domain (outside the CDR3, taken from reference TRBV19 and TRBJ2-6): DGGITQSPKYLFRKEGQNVTLSCEQNLNHDAMYWYRQDPGQGLRLIYYSQIVNDFQKGDIAEGYSVSREKKESFPLTVTSAQKNPTAFYLCASSPQGIHLSGANVLTFGAGSRLTVL.

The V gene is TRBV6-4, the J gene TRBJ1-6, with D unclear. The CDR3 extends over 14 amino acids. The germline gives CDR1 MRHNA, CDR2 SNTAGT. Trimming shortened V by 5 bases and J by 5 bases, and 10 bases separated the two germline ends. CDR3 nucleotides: TGTGCCAGCAGTCCCGGGAGAGATAATTCACCCCTCCACTTT. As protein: CASSPGRDNSPLHF.

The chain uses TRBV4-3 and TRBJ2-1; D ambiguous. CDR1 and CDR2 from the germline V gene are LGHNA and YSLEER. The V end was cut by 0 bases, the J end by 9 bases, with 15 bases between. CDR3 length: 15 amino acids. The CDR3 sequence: CASSQDRTRWGEQFF. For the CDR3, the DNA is TGCGCCAGCAGCCAAGATAGAACTCGATGGGGTGAGCAGTTCTTC.

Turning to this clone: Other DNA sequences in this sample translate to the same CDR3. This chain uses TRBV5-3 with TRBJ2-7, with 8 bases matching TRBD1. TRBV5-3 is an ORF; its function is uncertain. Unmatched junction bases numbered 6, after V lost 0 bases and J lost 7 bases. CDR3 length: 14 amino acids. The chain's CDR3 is CARSLGQGAREQYF. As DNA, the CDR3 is TGTGCCAGAAGCTTGGGTCAGGGGGCTCGGGAGCAGTACTTC.

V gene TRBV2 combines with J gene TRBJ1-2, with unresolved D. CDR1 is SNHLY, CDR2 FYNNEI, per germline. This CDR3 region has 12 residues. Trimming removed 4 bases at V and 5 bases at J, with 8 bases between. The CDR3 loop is CASSVFGYGYTF. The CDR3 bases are TGTGCCAGCAGTGTATTTGGATATGGCTACACCTTC.

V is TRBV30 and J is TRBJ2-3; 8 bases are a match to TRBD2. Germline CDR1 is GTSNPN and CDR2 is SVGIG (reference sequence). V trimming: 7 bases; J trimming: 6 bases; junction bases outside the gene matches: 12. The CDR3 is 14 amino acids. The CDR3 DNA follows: TGTGCCTACCTGGGTAGCGGGGCCTGGGATACGCAGTATTTT. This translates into CAYLGSGAWDTQYF.